Following are 3 T cell receptor beta chains from one sample sequenced in a study of patients and donors after allogeneic stem cell transplantation (dated by TCRdb to about 2020). Library creation used RT-PCR. Instrument on record: NextSeq 550. The public sequencing data were trimmed at Q25 with fastp and processed into clonotypes with MiXCR by TCRdb, which kept only in-frame beta chains. Entries that share a CDR3 protein sequence are merged under the most common genes and DNA. This sample is represented by about 100,000 distinct CDR3 sequences; approximately 40% of them were singletons. The ten most abundant clones make up roughly 27% of the sample. The specimen was blood, either unsorted or a sorted T cell fraction (not recorded which). The receptors originated from a human donor who was either an allogeneic HSCT recipient or a stem cell or donor lymphocyte infusion donor (not recorded which). It is not recorded whose cells these are; they may come from a transplant donor.

This chain connects TRBV12-3 or TRBV12-4 to TRBJ1-2; D remains unclear. This CDR3 is 14 amino acids long. Trimming shortened V by 0 bases and J by 4 bases, and 9 bases separated the two germline ends. The DNA for the CDR3 is TGTGCCAGCAGTTTAGCGACACCCAGCTATGGCTACACCTTC. It is translated as CASSLATPSYGYTF.

This chain uses TRBV9 with TRBJ2-5; TRBD2 matches 11 bases. The CDR3 is 17 residues long. Trimming took 0 bases from V and 0 from J; bases not matched to a gene: 4. Germline assignment: CDR1 SGDLS and CDR2 YYNGEE. The CDR3 spells CASSVGTSGPYQETQYF. The CDR3 bases are TGTGCCAGCAGCGTAGGGACTAGCGGGCCGTACCAAGAGACCCAGTACTTC.

The V and J genes are TRBV20-1 and TRBJ2-7; 8 bases agree with TRBD2. There are 15 residues in the CDR3. Germline V CDR1 and CDR2: DFQATT, SNEGSKA (reference sequence). The V and J ends lost 3 bases and 4 bases, in that order; junction bases with no gene match: 11. CDR3 in DNA: TGCAGTGCTAGCGCGGGAGGACCTTTAGGATACGAGCAGTACTTC. It yields the protein CSASAGGPLGYEQYF.